The 23 T cell receptor beta chains reported below all come from one sample, sequenced in a study of T cell repertoires in cytomegalovirus infection. Their cognate antigens are unknown. TCRdb re-called the reads through MiXCR, storing one row per CDR3 protein. The sample consists of 550,000 to 850,000 distinct CDR3 sequences, roughly 36% of them appearing once. Sequencing was performed on cultured PBMCs, taken from culture after CMV antigen stimulation. The receptors derive from a human donor in good health (CMV status not recorded). Some clones in this sample may be carry-over from other donors' samples.

The J gene is TRBJ2-5, the V gene TRBV12-3 or TRBV12-4, with 9 bases identical to TRBD2. Trimming took 0 bases from V and 3 from J; bases not matched to a gene: 2. The CDR3 length is 15 residues. The CDR3 DNA reads as TGTGCCAGCAGTTTAGCGGTAGCGGGGGAAGAGACCCAGTACTTC. Its protein is CASSLAVAGEETQYF.

The sample holds a few counts of this clonotype. The chain is built from TRBV4-1 and TRBJ1-1, with TRBD1 identical over 8 bases. Trimming at V came to 1 base and at J to 0 bases, leaving 4 bases not matched to a gene. Germline CDR1 and CDR2: MGHRA and YSYEKL. The CDR3 consists of 16 residues. CDR3 nucleotides: TGCGCCAGCAGCCAAGGAATGACAGGGGTGAACACTGAAGCTTTCTTT. Protein product: CASSQGMTGVNTEAFF.

This clonotype was seen a few times. The chain joins TRBV20-1 to TRBJ1-2, with 9 nucleotides matching TRBD1. CDR3 length equals 15 residues. J lost 2 bases, V lost 4 bases, and 8 bases had no gene match. CDR1 DFQATT and CDR2 SNEGSKA come from the germline V gene (reference sequence). The CDR3 loop reads CSAKDVDRGNYGYTF. For the CDR3, the DNA is TGCAGTGCTAAGGATGTTGACAGGGGGAACTATGGCTACACCTTC.

This chain uses TRBV12-3 or TRBV12-4 with TRBJ2-7; 7 bases agree with TRBD1. This CDR3 has 14 amino acids. J was trimmed by 1 base and V by 1 base; bases with no gene match: 1. CDR3 in amino acids: CASSLEQGSYEQYF. The CDR3, as DNA: TGTGCCAGCAGTTTAGAACAGGGGTCCTACGAGCAGTACTTC.

This chain uses TRBV20-1 with TRBJ1-4; the D gene is possibly TRBD1 (6 bases). The germline V gene has CDR1 DFQATT and CDR2 SNEGSKA (reference sequence). The CDR3 is made up of 14 amino acids. V was clipped by 6 bases and J by 4 bases, with 15 bases between them. The CDR3 DNA reads as TGCAGTGCGGCCCGGGGGCGCGGTAATGAAAAACTGTTTTTT. Amino acid sequence: CSAARGRGNEKLFF.

The rearrangement uses TRBV4-1 and TRBJ1-5, with no clear D. Germline CDR1 is MGHRA and CDR2 is YSYEKL. V gave up 1 base and J gave up 9 bases, with 10 bases separating them. The CDR3 is 13 residues long. The CDR3 loop reads CASSQVNVSPQHF. CDR3 sequence (DNA): TGCGCCAGCAGCCAAGTAAACGTCTCGCCCCAGCATTTT.

This clonotype was found many times. The chain recombines TRBV7-6 with TRBJ2-7; 7 bases match TRBD2. Germline V gives CDR1 SGHVS, CDR2 FNYEAQ. V lost 1 base, J lost 1 base, and 1 base stayed unmatched. This CDR3 spans 14 amino acids. DNA for the CDR3: TGTGCCAGCAGCTTAGAGCGGGGATCCTACGAGCAGTACTTC. Translation: CASSLERGSYEQYF.

The chain joins TRBV6-1 to TRBJ1-2; unclear D gene. The length of the CDR3 is 13 residues. With 2 bases removed from V and 6 bases from J, the gap between germline ends came to 10 bases. Germline V gene sequence: CDR1 MNHNS, CDR2 SASEGT. The CDR3 sequence is CASSEREWNGYTF. The DNA for the CDR3 is TGTGCCAGCAGTGAAAGAGAATGGAATGGCTACACCTTC.

The J gene is TRBJ2-7, the V gene TRBV15; TRBD2 matches at 8 bases. V shed 0 bases and J 5 bases; nucleotides not matched to a gene: 0. This CDR3 has 13 residues. CDR1 is LNHNV, CDR2 YYDKDF, per germline (reference sequence). In nucleotides, the CDR3 is TGTGCCACCAGCAGAGACGGGGGGGACGAGCAGTACTTC. Translating it yields CATSRDGGDEQYF.

V and J are TRBV7-2 and TRBJ2-1; either TRBD1 or TRBD2 may supply D (5 bases each). Trimming pared 3 bases from V and 2 bases from J, leaving 14 bases between. The CDR3 spans 16 residues. Germline V gives CDR1 SGHTA, CDR2 FQGNSA. CDR3 loop: CASSFFGRGPYNEQFF. The CDR3 DNA follows: TGTGCCAGCAGCTTCTTCGGACGGGGACCCTACAATGAGCAGTTCTTC.

The chain recombines TRBV7-6 with TRBJ2-2; 8 nucleotides match TRBD1. The CDR3 has 15 amino acids. Losses at the gene ends were 5 bases for V and 3 bases for J; bases not matched to a gene: 5. Germline V gives CDR1 SGHVS, CDR2 FNYEAQ. CDR3 sequence (DNA): TGTGCCAGCAGCCCCCAGGGGGCGTACACCGGGGAGCTGTTTTTT. It yields the protein CASSPQGAYTGELFF.

This clonotype turned up a few times. The V call is TRBV9, the J call TRBJ2-1; possible D gene TRBD2, 5 bases. V dropped 2 bases and J dropped 7 bases, with 7 bases sitting between them. Per the germline V gene, CDR1 is SGDLS and CDR2 is YYNGEE. CDR3 length: 12 amino acids. The CDR3 here is CASSVSGNEQFF. The CDR3 region has the DNA TGTGCCAGCAGCGTTTCGGGGAATGAGCAGTTCTTC.

The V call is TRBV7-2, the J call TRBJ1-5, with unresolved D. Per germline, CDR1 SGHTA and CDR2 FQGNSA. The CDR3 covers 15 residues. V gave up 1 base and J gave up 0 bases, with 7 bases separating them. This chain's CDR3 is CASSLVAVSNQPQHF. The CDR3 coding sequence is TGTGCCAGCAGCTTAGTGGCGGTTAGCAATCAGCCCCAGCATTTT.

The CDR3 loop reads CASSLTVWTGELFF. CDR3 DNA: TGTGCCAGCAGCTTAACGGTCTGGACCGGGGAGCTGTTTTTT. V and J are TRBV7-2 and TRBJ2-2; D not certain. The CDR3 is made up of 14 amino acids. Germline loops: CDR1 SGHTA, CDR2 FQGNSA. V was clipped by 2 bases and J by 5 bases, with 9 bases between them.

This chain connects TRBV20-1 to TRBJ2-1; 10 bases map to TRBD2. Germline values: CDR1 DFQATT, CDR2 SNEGSKA (reference sequence). Trimming cost V 6 bases and J 7 bases; bases outside gene matches: 15. The CDR3 spans 16 residues. CDR3 DNA sequence: TGCAGTGCCCCTCCTAATGTAGCGGGGGGCATAAATGAGCAGTTCTTC. This codes for CSAPPNVAGGINEQFF.

This sequence joins TRBV7-2 and TRBJ2-5; TRBD2 matches 11 bases. The CDR3 covers 16 residues. Germline CDR1 reads SGHTA; CDR2 reads FQGNSA. V dropped 2 bases and J dropped 6; count of bases not matched to a gene: 8. In DNA form, the CDR3 reads TGTGCCAGCAGCTTATCCCTAGCGGGGGGTCAGAAGACCCAGTACTTC. Translation gives CASSLSLAGGQKTQYF.

This clonotype was seen many times. The chain links TRBV7-2 to TRBJ1-1, with 7 bases matching TRBD1. This CDR3 comprises 12 residues. Germline loops: CDR1 SGHTA, CDR2 FQGNSA. J gave up 9 bases and V 3 bases, and 4 bases lay outside the gene matches. The CDR3 nucleotides are TGTGCCAGCAGCTTGGGGACAGTCCAAGCTTTCTTT. Its protein product is CASSLGTVQAFF. Full variable domain (outside the CDR3, taken from reference TRBV7-2 and TRBJ1-1): GAGVSQSPSNKVTEKGKDVELRCDPISGHTALYWYRQSLGQGLEFLIYFQGNSAPDKSGLPSDRFSAERTGGSVSTLTIQRTQQEDSAVYLCASSLGTVQAFFGQGTRLTVV.

This clonotype has just a few counts. This CDR3 is CASSQDGGGETGELFF. The CDR3 DNA sequence: TGCGCCAGCAGCCAAGATGGAGGAGGCGAAACCGGGGAGCTGTTTTTT. This chain connects TRBV4-3 to TRBJ2-2, with TRBD2 as a possible D gene (5 bases). CDR1 and CDR2 (germline): LGHNA, YSLEER. V gave up 0 bases and J gave up 5 bases, with 13 bases separating them. The CDR3 is made up of 16 amino acids.

For the CDR3, the DNA is TGTGCCAGCAGTGACAGGGGCTCACCCCTCCACTTT. Encoded protein: CASSDRGSPLHF. The chain has TRBV2 and TRBJ1-6; weak D call: TRBD1 (6 bases). V was pared by 3 bases and J by 10 bases, with 7 bases between. Germline V gene lookup returns CDR1 SNHLY and CDR2 FYNNEI. The length of the CDR3 is 12 residues.

The genes are TRBV7-6 and TRBJ2-2; weak D call: TRBD1 (8 bases). This CDR3 has 17 amino acids. The V and J ends lost 10 bases and 3 bases respectively, with 24 bases between them. Germline V lookup: CDR1 SGHVS, CDR2 FNYEAQ. CDR3 bases: TGTGCCATGCGAGCCAACGAAACAGGGGGGGACACCGGGGAGCTGTTTTTT. This encodes CAMRANETGGDTGELFF.

The genes are TRBV11-2 and TRBJ2-5; D remains ambiguous. The CDR3 extends over 18 amino acids. Trimming removed 1 base at V and 3 bases at J, with 21 bases between. The germline V gene has CDR1 SGHAT and CDR2 FQNNGV. CDR3 residues: CASSLVSLRVNHKETQYF. CDR3 in DNA: TGTGCCAGCAGCTTAGTTTCACTCAGAGTTAACCATAAAGAGACCCAGTACTTC.

This clonotype was detected ten times or more. The chain couples TRBV12-3 or TRBV12-4 to TRBJ2-3; 10 bases line up with TRBD1. This CDR3 is 16 amino acids long. The junction had 9 bases not matched to a gene; V was cut back by 7 bases and J by 2 bases. CDR3 in DNA: TGTGCCAGCAATTCCGGGACAGGGGCATCCACAGATACGCAGTATTTT. Translating it yields CASNSGTGASTDTQYF.

This chain connects TRBV6-5 to TRBJ2-3, with 8 nucleotides matching TRBD2. The CDR3 totals 15 residues. V shed 7 bases, J shed 6 bases, and the junction held 12 bases outside the gene matches. In germline, CDR1 is MNHEY, CDR2 SVGAGI. The CDR3 sequence: CASTLDSGNVDTQYF. The CDR3 coding sequence is TGTGCCAGCACTCTCGATAGCGGGAACGTCGATACGCAGTATTTT.